What follows are 25 T cell receptor beta chains derived from one specimen sequenced in a study of blood T cell repertoires in COVID-19. Data came from immunoSEQ multiplex PCR; TCRdb stores just in-frame clones and leaves some out. This table has fewer than 150,000 clones, around 88% appearing once. Sample: peripheral blood. Receptors originate from a human donor in a cohort sampled during active COVID-19.

The genes are TRBV10-3 and TRBJ2-2, with 9 bases aligning to TRBD1. V lost 7 bases, J lost 3 bases, and 6 bases stayed unmatched. This CDR3 is 15 amino acids long. Per the germline V gene, CDR1 is ENHRY and CDR2 is SYGVKD. In DNA, the CDR3 is TGTGCCATCAATCCGGGACAGGGATACACCGGGGAGCTGTTTTTT. It specifies CAINPGQGYTGELFF.

The chain recombines TRBV5-1 with TRBJ2-4; D perhaps matches TRBD1 (6 bases). The CDR3 runs to 12 residues. V lost 4 bases to trimming and J lost 6 bases, with 8 bases between them. The germline V gene has CDR1 SGHRS and CDR2 YFSETQ. The CDR3 coding sequence is TGCGCCAGCAGCCCGGACAGAAACATTCAGTACTTC. It encodes CASSPDRNIQYF.

The V and J genes are TRBV29-1 and TRBJ1-3; D not resolved. Trimming stripped 7 bases from V and 0 bases from J, with 10 bases between. This CDR3 has 13 amino acids. Germline lookup yields CDR1 SQVTM and CDR2 ANQGSEA. The CDR3, as DNA: TGCAGCGCGGCCCCGAGCTCTGGAAACACCATATATTTT. It translates to CSAAPSSGNTIYF.

The chain recombines TRBV6-4 with TRBJ2-3, with D possibly TRBD2 on 6 matching bases. The CDR3 runs 15 residues. V shed 3 bases and J shed 0 bases, with 10 bases lying between them. The germline gives CDR1 MRHNA, CDR2 SNTAGT. Here the CDR3 reads CASSEGGASTDTQYF. Written as DNA, the CDR3 is TGTGCCAGCAGTGAAGGCGGGGCCAGCACAGATACGCAGTATTTT.

The rearrangement links TRBV3-1 (or the pseudogene TRBV3-2) to TRBJ2-1; D not resolved. Trimming removed 4 bases at V and 9 bases at J, with 7 bases between. The CDR3 spans 11 residues. Looked up from germline, CDR1 is LGHDT and CDR2 is YNNKEL (reference sequence). DNA of the CDR3: TGTGCCAGCAGCCTTTACGGTGAGCAGTTCTTC. As protein: CASSLYGEQFF.

This clone is a singleton in its sample. The genes are TRBV7-2 and TRBJ2-1; TRBD2 might be the D (6 bases). Germline V CDR1 and CDR2: SGHTA, FQGNSA. Deletions cut 0 bases from V and 14 bases from J, with 17 bases between. This CDR3 has 14 amino acids. Written as DNA, the CDR3 is TGTGCCAGCAGCTTAGCCGGGACTCCCGAGTTGGAGTTCTTC. Its translation is CASSLAGTPELEFF. The full variable domain, rest sourced from reference TRBV7-2 and TRBJ2-1, is GAGVSQSPSNKVTEKGKDVELRCDPISGHTALYWYRQSLGQGLEFLIYFQGNSAPDKSGLPSDRFSAERTGGSVSTLTIQRTQQEDSAVYLCASSLAGTPELEFFGPGTRLTVL.

The chain combines TRBV9 with TRBJ2-3; D gene unclear. Trimming removed 4 bases at V and 0 bases at J, with 15 bases between. The CDR3 is 16 amino acids. Germline values: CDR1 SGDLS, CDR2 YYNGEE. CDR3 residues: CASSPTFRTSTDTQYF. The CDR3 DNA is TGTGCCAGCAGCCCCACCTTCCGCACTAGCACAGATACGCAGTATTTT. The full variable domain, its missing parts supplied by reference TRBV9 and TRBJ2-3, is DSGVTQTPKHLITATGQRVTLRCSPRSGDLSVYWYQQSLDQGLQFLIQYYNGEERAKGNILERFSAQQFPDLHSELNLSSLELGDSALYFCASSPTFRTSTDTQYFGPGTRLTVL.

This rearrangement joins TRBV6-1 to TRBJ1-2; D is perhaps TRBD1 (5 bases). The V end lost 1 base, the J end lost 4 bases, and 16 bases lay between the germline ends. The germline V gene has CDR1 MNHNS and CDR2 SASEGT. The CDR3 length is 16 residues. CDR3 coding DNA: TGTGCCAGCAGTGAAGAAGGGGAACCAAGGGGCTATGGCTACACCTTC. Translated, it gives CASSEEGEPRGYGYTF.

This rearrangement joins TRBV27 to TRBJ2-3; perhaps TRBD2 as D (6 bases). This CDR3 is 15 amino acids long. Per the germline V gene, CDR1 is MNHEY and CDR2 is SMNVEV (reference sequence). V lost 3 bases and J lost 0, with 10 bases in between. The CDR3 here is CASSFRGLSTDTQYF. Here the CDR3 DNA reads TGTGCCAGCAGTTTCCGGGGACTTAGCACAGATACGCAGTATTTT.

The chain uses TRBV13 and TRBJ1-2; 9 nucleotides match TRBD1. The CDR3 covers 17 residues. Unmatched junction bases numbered 8, after V lost 3 bases and J lost 0 bases. The germline gives CDR1 PRHDT, CDR2 FYEKMQ (reference sequence). DNA for the CDR3: TGTGCCAGCAGCTTGCCGGGACAGGGACCTACTAACTATGGCTACACCTTC. Its protein product is CASSLPGQGPTNYGYTF.

The J gene is TRBJ1-4, the V gene TRBV19; D perhaps matches TRBD1 (6 bases). V was cut by 5 bases and J by 0 bases, with 13 bases left in between. The length of the CDR3 is 16 residues. Germline-derived CDR1 and CDR2 are LNHDA and SQIVND (reference sequence). The CDR3 sequence is CASSVPTGSTNEKLFF. The CDR3 DNA sequence: TGTGCCAGTAGTGTCCCAACAGGGTCAACTAATGAAAAACTGTTTTTT.

V gene TRBV5-6 combines with J gene TRBJ1-1, with D perhaps matching TRBD1 (6 bases). V was clipped by 4 bases and J by 4 bases, with 11 bases between them. Germline lookup yields CDR1 SGHDT and CDR2 YYEEEE. There are 13 residues in the CDR3. The CDR3 nucleotides are TGTGCCAGCAGCACCGGGACACGCACTGAAGCTTTCTTT. Its translation is CASSTGTRTEAFF.

This clone was seen a handful of times. The chain combines TRBV29-1 with TRBJ1-2; 7 bases are shared with TRBD1. The germline V gene has CDR1 SQVTM and CDR2 ANQGSEA. V was clipped by 1 base and J by 6 bases; unmatched bases: 11. The CDR3 contains 15 residues. As DNA, the CDR3 is TGCAGCGTTGAAGGGACAGGCTGGCCTGACGATGGCTACACCTTC. This sequence encodes CSVEGTGWPDDGYTF.

This clone has just one count. This chain links TRBV7-6 with TRBJ2-3, with 7 nucleotides matching TRBD1. The V gene end was trimmed by 1 base and the J gene end by 2 bases; junction bases not matched to a gene: 6. CDR1 is SGHVS, CDR2 FNYEAQ, per germline. The CDR3 loop spans 16 amino acids. CDR3 in amino acids: CASSLDNRGFTDTQYF. The CDR3 DNA sequence: TGTGCCAGCAGCTTAGACAACAGGGGATTCACAGATACGCAGTATTTT. Drawing the rest from reference TRBV7-6 and TRBJ2-3, the complete variable domain is GAGVSQSPRYKVTKRGQDVALRCDPISGHVSLYWYRQALGQGPEFLTYFNYEAQQDKSGLPNDRFSAERPEGSISTLTIQRTEQRDSAMYRCASSLDNRGFTDTQYFGPGTRLTVL.

V and J are TRBV24-1 and TRBJ2-5; perhaps TRBD1 as D (6 bases). The germline V and J ends were trimmed by 4 bases and 2 bases, with 13 bases remaining between them. Looked up from germline, CDR1 is KGHDR and CDR2 is SFDVKD. The CDR3 totals 15 residues. The CDR3 spells CATSDPLQGQETQYF. In DNA, the CDR3 is TGTGCCACCAGTGACCCCTTACAGGGTCAAGAGACCCAGTACTTC.

This clone occurred once. One end of the junction varies from germline; a read error may be responsible. The rearrangement uses TRBV7-2 and TRBJ2-7; 7 nucleotides match TRBD2. CDR3 length: 16 amino acids. Germline loops: CDR1 SGHTA, CDR2 FQGNSA. CDR3 region: CASSLAAAQGRYGQYF. CDR3 bases: TGTGCCAGCAGCCTAGCGGCTGCCCAGGGTAGATACGGGCAGTACTTC.

This chain uses TRBV14 with TRBJ2-7; no firm D call. Germline V lookup: CDR1 SGHDN, CDR2 FVKESK. CDR3 length equals 12 residues. V dropped 4 bases and J dropped 5 bases, with 9 bases sitting between them. The chain's CDR3 is CASSPVGDEQYF. As DNA, the CDR3 is TGTGCCAGCAGCCCGGTCGGTGACGAGCAGTACTTC.

CDR3 protein: CASSLRGENGYTF. CDR3 DNA sequence: TGTGCCAGCAGTTTAAGGGGTGAGAATGGCTACACCTTC. This chain joins TRBV12-3 or TRBV12-4 and TRBJ1-2; a possible D gene is TRBD1 (5 bases). CDR3 length: 13 residues. The V and J ends lost 2 bases and 6 bases respectively, with 10 bases between them.

The chain combines TRBV6-5 with TRBJ2-7, with a possible D match to TRBD1 (6 bases). CDR1 is MNHEY, CDR2 SVGAGI, per germline. V was cut by 1 base and J by 4 bases, with 14 bases left in between. The CDR3 is 15 amino acids. For the CDR3, the DNA is TGTGCCAGCAGTTACTTGGACAGCCCTCGGTACGAGCAGTACTTC. This translates into CASSYLDSPRYEQYF.

The chain uses TRBV7-9 and TRBJ2-3; possibly TRBD2 for D (5 bases). The CDR3 consists of 18 residues. In germline, CDR1 is SEHNR, CDR2 FQNEAQ (reference sequence). Trimming removed 1 base at V and 3 bases at J, with 20 bases between. CDR3 sequence: CASSLGGLGNTGTDTQYF. The CDR3 DNA sequence: TGTGCCAGCAGCTTAGGGGGTCTCGGGAACACGGGGACAGATACGCAGTATTTT.

A word on this clone: In the same sample, other DNA sequences code for this CDR3. The chain is built from TRBV30 and TRBJ1-5, with D possibly being TRBD1 (5 bases). From germline, CDR1 is GTSNPN and CDR2 SVGIG (reference sequence). The V and J ends lost 3 bases and 4 bases respectively, with 10 bases between them. The CDR3 length is 13 residues. CDR3 nucleotide sequence: TGTGCCTGGAGAGGCGGGGGAAATCAGCCCCAGCATTTT. Its protein product is CAWRGGGNQPQHF.

The V and J genes are TRBV19 and TRBJ2-7; 8 nucleotides match TRBD1. V was pared by 5 bases and J by 2 bases, with 11 bases of the junction left unmatched. In germline, CDR1 is LNHDA, CDR2 SQIVND (reference sequence). The CDR3 runs to 16 residues. CDR3 DNA sequence: TGTGCCAGTAGTCACCGAAGGGCAGGGGGCCCCTACGAGCAGTACTTC. Its translation: CASSHRRAGGPYEQYF.

The chain joins TRBV29-1 to TRBJ2-3; 7 bases are a match to TRBD2. CDR3 size: 13 residues. V was pared by 3 bases and J by 2 bases, with 2 bases of the junction left unmatched. CDR1 and CDR2 (germline): SQVTM, ANQGSEA. The CDR3 here is CSVERGTTDTQYF. CDR3 DNA sequence: TGCAGCGTTGAGCGGGGGACCACAGATACGCAGTATTTT.

J is TRBJ2-5 and V is TRBV24-1; D might be TRBD2 (5 bases). Germline V gene lookup returns CDR1 KGHDR and CDR2 SFDVKD. This CDR3 is built from 14 residues. With 4 bases removed from V and 5 bases from J, the gap between germline ends came to 13 bases. CDR3: CATSDPRAGETQYF. CDR3 DNA: TGTGCCACCAGTGACCCGAGGGCAGGTGAGACCCAGTACTTC.

The chain recombines TRBV5-6 with TRBJ2-3; 9 bases fit TRBD2. Germline V gene sequence: CDR1 SGHDT, CDR2 YYEEEE. Losses at the gene ends were 3 bases for V and 6 bases for J; bases not matched to a gene: 8. The CDR3 length is 15 residues. The CDR3 loop reads CASSSGLAPADTQYF. The CDR3, as DNA: TGTGCCAGCAGCTCGGGACTAGCCCCTGCGGATACGCAGTATTTT. The whole variable domain, filled in from reference TRBV5-6 and TRBJ2-3, reads DAGVTQSPTHLIKTRGQQVTLRCSPKSGHDTVSWYQQALGQGPQFIFQYYEEEERQRGNFPDRFSGHQFPNYSSELNVNALLLGDSALYLCASSSGLAPADTQYFGPGTRLTVL.